This TCR beta chain emerged from a study of T cell responses to AZD1222 COVID-19 vaccine. Libraries were prepared by immunoSEQ multiplex PCR; TCRdb keeps only in-frame clonotypes and omits some of them. The sample lists 120,000 to 150,000 clones; about 86% were seen once. Germline V gene lookup returns CDR1 MDHEN and CDR2 SYDVKM. This CDR3 comprises 15 residues. V dropped 3 bases and J dropped 5 bases, with 14 bases sitting between them. The sample holds one count of this clone. The sequencing here drew on peripheral blood, taken 28 days after the second AZD1222 dose. The chain combines TRBV28 with TRBJ1-5, with D possibly matching TRBD1 (5 bases). The TCR sequence derives from an adult who received the AZD1222 COVID-19 vaccine. CDR3 in DNA: TGTGCCAGCAGTTTTCTCGACAGTCTGGATCAGCCCCAGCATTTT. Protein: CASSFLDSLDQPQHF.